This T cell receptor (beta chain) was identified during a study of control samples from healthy donors and cancer patients. This clone was counted once. The assay was immunoSEQ multiplex PCR, and TCRdb's table has in-frame clones only and misses some. Counted here are 70,000 to 80,000 clones, over 65% occurring once; the ten biggest clones make up roughly 16%. The CDR3 totals 16 residues. V lost 2 bases and J lost 3, with 13 bases in between. The germline CDR1 and CDR2 sequences are MNHEY and SMNVEV (reference sequence). The TCR was taken from a man aged 50 or older in good health. Sequencing was performed on blood. This sequence joins TRBV27 and TRBJ2-2; unclear D gene. The DNA of the CDR3 is TGTGCCAGCAGTTTAAAATTCTTATCGGACACCGGGGAGCTGTTTTTT. It encodes CASSLKFLSDTGELFF.